One sample yielded the 14 T cell receptor beta chains listed below, sequenced in a study of T cell changes during pregnancy in multiple sclerosis. Produced via immunoSEQ multiplex PCR; TCRdb's table is partial and in-frame only. The sample records some 60,000 clones, 90% being singletons. The sample in question was peripheral blood, obtained in the third trimester of pregnancy. These receptor sequences come from a female donor in good health, enrolled as a control in a pregnancy study.

The V gene is TRBV5-1, the J gene TRBJ2-1; tentative D call: TRBD2 (5 bases). V shed 0 bases and J shed 2 bases, with 18 bases lying between them. Germline V gene lookup returns CDR1 SGHRS and CDR2 YFSETQ. The length of the CDR3 is 18 residues. CDR3 in amino acids: CASSLGALTSSPYNEQFF. The DNA for the CDR3 is TGCGCCAGCAGCTTGGGGGCCCTCACTAGTTCCCCCTACAATGAGCAGTTCTTC. The full variable domain, rest sourced from reference TRBV5-1 and TRBJ2-1, is KAGVTQTPRYLIKTRGQQVTLSCSPISGHRSVSWYQQTPGQGLQFLFEYFSETQRNKGNFPGRFSGRQFSNSRSEMNVSTLELGDSALYLCASSLGALTSSPYNEQFFGPGTRLTVL.

CDR3 loop: CASSQVQGDRAGNTIYF. The CDR3 DNA follows: TGTGCCAGCAGTCAAGTTCAGGGGGACAGGGCTGGAAACACCATATATTTT. This chain uses TRBV6-1 with TRBJ1-3; 9 bases are a match to TRBD1. CDR1 and CDR2 (germline): MNHNS, SASEGT. The junction had 10 bases not matched to a gene; V was cut back by 5 bases and J by 2 bases. The CDR3 spans 17 residues.

V gene TRBV19 combines with J gene TRBJ1-2; the match to TRBD1 covers 8 bases. Trimming cost V 1 base and J 8 bases; bases outside gene matches: 6. Germline lookup yields CDR1 LNHDA and CDR2 SQIVND (reference sequence). The CDR3 totals 14 residues. CDR3 sequence reads: CASSIAGGARGYTF. The CDR3, as DNA: TGTGCCAGTAGTATAGCAGGGGGCGCCCGGGGCTACACCTTC.

V gene TRBV30 combines with J gene TRBJ2-2, with D possibly TRBD2 on 5 matching bases. This CDR3 is 14 amino acids long. The V end lost 1 base, the J end lost 7 bases, and 13 bases lay between the germline ends. Germline V CDR1 and CDR2: GTSNPN, SVGIG (reference sequence). The chain's CDR3 is CAWSGRLGGGELFF. The CDR3 nucleotides read TGTGCCTGGAGTGGGAGGCTGGGCGGCGGGGAGCTGTTTTTT. Full variable domain (outside the CDR3, taken from reference TRBV30 and TRBJ2-2): SQTIHQWPATLVQPVGSPLSLECTVEGTSNPNLYWYRQAAGRGLQLLFYSVGIGQISSEVPQNLSASRPQDRQFILSSKKLLLSDSGFYLCAWSGRLGGGELFFGEGSRLTVL.

V and J are TRBV7-2 and TRBJ2-7; 9 nucleotides agree with TRBD1. V lost 2 bases and J lost 2; bases outside the gene matches: 4. Germline CDR1 SGHTA, CDR2 FQGNSA. This CDR3 spans 15 amino acids. DNA of the CDR3: TGTGCCAGCAGCTTACGGGACAGGGAGACCTACGAGCAGTACTTC. It yields the protein CASSLRDRETYEQYF.

This clone has a single count. The junction departs from germline at one end; a sequencing error may be responsible. The V gene is TRBV2, the J gene TRBJ1-1, with D possibly TRBD1 on 6 matching bases. Germline CDR1 SNHLY, CDR2 FYNNEI. The CDR3 length is 9 residues. CDR3 nucleotide sequence: TGTGCCAGCAGCCCGGACAGAGATTTT. This translates into CASSPDRDF.

This clone turned up a few times. This sequence joins TRBV19 and TRBJ2-7; D gene unclear. Trimming shortened V by 6 bases and J by 1 base, and 10 bases separated the two germline ends. CDR1 and CDR2 (germline): LNHDA, SQIVND (reference sequence). This CDR3 region has 13 residues. Here the CDR3 DNA reads TGTGCCAGTAGGCACCCACAGTCCTACGAGCAGTACTTC. It specifies CASRHPQSYEQYF.

The chain links TRBV11-2 to TRBJ2-7; no clear D. Trimming took 5 bases from V and 0 from J, leaving 14 bases between them. Germline-derived CDR1 and CDR2 are SGHAT and FQNNGV. The CDR3 sequence is 15 residues long. CDR3 region: CASSPLTLSSYEQYF. The CDR3 nucleotides read TGTGCCAGCAGCCCCCTGACACTCAGCTCCTACGAGCAGTACTTC.

Here the CDR3 DNA reads TGTGCCAGCAGCTTTGGGGGAGGGAACACTGAAGCTTTCTTT. Translated, it gives CASSFGGGNTEAFF. The rearrangement links TRBV5-4 to TRBJ1-1; D might be TRBD1 (5 bases). Deletions cut 2 bases from V and 1 base from J, with 9 bases between. In germline, CDR1 is SGHNT, CDR2 YYREEE (reference sequence). The CDR3 loop spans 14 amino acids.

The rearrangement joins TRBV5-4 to TRBJ1-5; TRBD1 is a possible D gene (6 bases). This CDR3 region has 15 residues. Germline lookup yields CDR1 SGHNT and CDR2 YYREEE (reference sequence). Trimming took 0 bases from V and 6 from J, leaving 13 bases between them. CDR3 in amino acids: CASSLGRGEGQPQHF. The CDR3 bases are TGTGCCAGCAGCTTGGGCAGGGGAGAGGGTCAGCCCCAGCATTTT.

The chain carries TRBV19 and TRBJ1-3, with TRBD1 matching over 8 bases. CDR1 is LNHDA and CDR2 is SQIVND in the germline V gene (reference sequence). The length of the CDR3 is 14 residues. V trimming: 3 bases; J trimming: 9 bases; junction bases outside the gene matches: 7. The CDR3 bases are TGTGCCAGTAGTATCGACAGGGGATACGGCACCATATATTTT. Translating gives CASSIDRGYGTIYF.

V gene TRBV27 combines with J gene TRBJ1-1; D possibly corresponds to TRBD1 (6 bases). Per the germline V gene, CDR1 is MNHEY and CDR2 is SMNVEV (reference sequence). The CDR3 covers 16 residues. Trimming removed 7 bases from V and 1 base from J, with 19 bases in between. In DNA form, the CDR3 reads TGTGCCAGCACCCCGGTAGGAACAGGGCCGAACACTGAAGCTTTCTTT. Its translation: CASTPVGTGPNTEAFF.

This chain uses TRBV30 with TRBJ1-6, with D maybe TRBD1 (6 bases). Trimming took 2 bases from V and 7 from J, leaving 15 bases between them. Germline assignment: CDR1 GTSNPN and CDR2 SVGIG (reference sequence). This CDR3 is 15 amino acids long. CDR3 DNA: TGTGCCTGGAGTACCCAGGGGCCTTACAATTCACCCCTCCACTTT. It is translated as CAWSTQGPYNSPLHF.

The chain is built from TRBV14 and TRBJ1-5; D gene unclear. The CDR3 is 15 residues long. Germline assignment: CDR1 SGHDN and CDR2 FVKESK. Between the trimmed V and J ends, which lost 0 bases and 3 bases, there was a span of 9 bases. CDR3 protein: CASSQDRVFNQPQHF. The CDR3 DNA follows: TGTGCCAGCAGCCAAGATCGGGTCTTCAATCAGCCCCAGCATTTT. The entire variable domain, with the rest obtained from reference TRBV14 and TRBJ1-5, is as follows: EAGVTQFPSHSVIEKGQTVTLRCDPISGHDNLYWYRRVMGKEIKFLLHFVKESKQDESGMPNNRFLAERTGGTYSTLKVQPAELEDSGVYFCASSQDRVFNQPQHFGDGTRLSIL.